The rows below give T cell receptor beta chains drawn from one sample of a study of T cells in Graves' hyperthyroidism and ophthalmopathy. TCRdb re-called the multiplex PCR reads through MiXCR, storing one row per CDR3 protein. Among 380,000 or so distinct CDR3 sequences, approximately 13% were seen once, and the ten largest hold about a fifth. Sequencing was done on a sample of blood. Receptors were obtained from a man aged 25 to 45 with Graves' hyperthyroidism that later progressed to Graves' ophthalmopathy. The CDR3 runs from the conserved cysteine through the conserved F or W. The order of the fields is V gene, J gene, clone size, CDR3 length, D gene, CDR3 protein, CDR3 DNA. A D gene is named only where the DNA matches it firmly. For some rows the clone size is stated as once, few or many, or as a class when expanded; others skip it.

>TRBV6-1|TRBJ1-1|many|15|.
CASSSAGGWNTEAFF
TGTGCCAGCAGTAGCGCCGGGGGGTGGAACACTGAAGCTTTCTTT
>TRBV6-2/TRBV6-3|TRBJ2-7|.|16|TRBD1
CASSYSFHQGAYEQYF
TGTGCCAGCAGTTACTCGTTTCATCAGGGGGCTTACGAGCAGTACTTC
>TRBV27|TRBJ2-3|few|15|.
CASSSFRQFTDTQYF
TGTGCCAGCAGTTCTTTTCGACAGTTCACAGATACGCAGTATTTT
>TRBV12-3/TRBV12-4|TRBJ2-7|many|12|.
CASSIKGNEQYF
TGTGCCAGCAGCATAAAAGGGAACGAGCAGTACTTC
>TRBV12-5|TRBJ2-7|many|15|TRBD1
CASGQGTGERYEQYF
TGTGCTAGTGGGCAAGGGACAGGGGAACGCTACGAGCAGTACTTC
>TRBV13|TRBJ2-1|.|13|.
CASSLSGKREQFF
TGTGCCAGCAGCTTATCAGGGAAGCGTGAGCAGTTCTTC
>TRBV20-1|TRBJ2-7|many|13|TRBD1
CSASTGLLYEQYF
TGCAGTGCCTCGACAGGGTTACTTTACGAGCAGTACTTC
>TRBV5-1|TRBJ2-5|many|14|.
CASSSNSGGETQYF
TGCGCCAGCAGCTCTAACTCCGGAGGGGAGACCCAGTACTTC
>TRBV30|TRBJ2-7|.|13|.
CAWSVWRSYEQYF
TGTGCCTGGAGTGTATGGAGGTCCTACGAGCAGTACTTC
>TRBV9|TRBJ1-5|few|13|.
CASSARVDQPQHF
TGTGCCAGCAGCGCGAGGGTGGATCAGCCCCAGCATTTT
>TRBV3-1|TRBJ2-2|many|14|.
CASSQEFRAGELFF
TGTGCCAGCAGCCAAGAGTTTAGGGCCGGGGAGCTGTTTTTT
>TRBV27|TRBJ1-1|many|10|.
CASSFTEAFF
TGTGCCAGCAGTTTCACGGAAGCTTTCTTT
>TRBV5-8|TRBJ2-2|many|16|.
CASSDPLGTRTGELFF
TGTGCCAGCAGCGACCCTCTTGGCACGCGCACCGGGGAGCTGTTTTTT
>TRBV20-1|TRBJ2-2|many|15|.
CSARVRGTNTGELFF
TGCAGTGCTAGGGTCCGGGGGACGAACACCGGGGAGCTGTTTTTT
>TRBV29-1|TRBJ2-7|few|11|.
CSVGQSYEQYF
TGCAGCGTTGGCCAGTCCTACGAGCAGTACTTC
>TRBV29-1|TRBJ1-2|.|11|.
CSVGALYGYTF
TGCAGCGTTGGGGCCCTCTATGGCTACACCTTC
>TRBV13|TRBJ1-2|.|17|.
CASSLGAGFPPNYGYTF
TGTGCCAGCAGCTTAGGGGCCGGTTTCCCTCCTAACTATGGCTACACCTTC
>TRBV4-1|TRBJ1-1|.|15|TRBD1
CASSQTGRRKTEAFF
TGCGCCAGCAGCCAGACAGGGAGGAGGAAAACTGAAGCTTTCTTT
>TRBV18|TRBJ2-3|many|13|.
CASSPYREDTQYF
TGTGCCAGCTCACCATACAGAGAAGATACGCAGTATTTT
>TRBV6-1|TRBJ1-1|many|14|.
CASSKQGIGTEAFF
TGTGCCAGCAGTAAACAGGGTATTGGCACTGAAGCTTTCTTT
>TRBV12-5|TRBJ1-1|many|14|.
CASGFGGQRGEAFF
TGTGCTAGTGGTTTTGGCGGACAGCGGGGAGAAGCTTTCTTT
>TRBV20-1|TRBJ1-5|.|14|.
CSAGSPGSHQPQRF
TGCAGTGCTGGCTCTCCAGGGAGCCATCAGCCCCAGCGTTTT
>TRBV5-1|TRBJ2-1|many|14|.
CASSTGSSYNEQFF
TGCGCCAGCAGCACCGGGAGCTCCTACAATGAGCAGTTCTTC
>TRBV2|TRBJ2-7|many|15|TRBD2
CASSELAGDPYEQYF
TGTGCCAGCAGTGAACTAGCGGGGGACCCCTACGAGCAGTACTTC
>TRBV19|TRBJ2-3|.|14|.
CASSIDIGTDTQYF
TGTGCCAGTAGTATAGATATTGGTACAGATACGCAGTATTTT
>TRBV6-1|TRBJ2-7|few|12|.
CAVKGEDYEQYF
TGTGCCGTTAAGGGGGAGGACTACGAGCAGTACTTC
>TRBV19|TRBJ2-4|few|10|.
CASGKNIQYF
TGTGCCAGTGGAAAAAACATTCAGTACTTC
>TRBV9|TRBJ2-7|few|16|.
CASSVEDGLPSYEQYF
TGTGCCAGCAGCGTAGAGGACGGCCTTCCCTCCTACGAGCAGTACTTC
>TRBV9|TRBJ1-1|many|15|.
CASSVAPAGYTEAFF
TGTGCCAGCAGCGTAGCCCCTGCAGGATACACTGAAGCTTTCTTT
>TRBV12-5|TRBJ2-3|.|12|.
CASGPHADTQYF
TGTGCTAGTGGTCCGCATGCAGATACGCAGTATTTT
>TRBV12-3/TRBV12-4|TRBJ1-5|few|15|.
CASSLEGPGNQPQHF
TGTGCCAGCAGTTTAGAAGGCCCCGGCAATCAGCCCCAGCATTTT
>TRBV5-1|TRBJ2-3|many|16|TRBD1
CASSSLQGVGTDTQYF
TGCGCCAGCAGCTCCCTACAGGGGGTTGGCACAGATACGCAGTATTTT
>TRBV11-2|TRBJ1-5|.|12|.
CASSLGPYVQHF
TGTGCCAGCAGCTTAGGCCCTTACGTCCAGCATTTT
>TRBV28|TRBJ1-2|many|14|.
CASSGGGSLYGYTF
TGTGCCAGCAGCGGGGGCGGAAGTTTATATGGCTACACCTTC
>TRBV20-1|TRBJ1-5|few|14|.
CSAQKRPGDQPQHF
TGCAGTGCTCAGAAGCGGCCCGGGGATCAGCCCCAGCATTTT
>TRBV18|TRBJ2-1|.|17|.
CASSPKVVLGPDGEQFF
TGTGCCAGCTCACCAAAGGTGGTCCTGGGGCCGGACGGTGAGCAGTTCTTC
>TRBV15|TRBJ2-4|few|13|.
CATSRDWGNIQYF
TGTGCCACCAGCAGAGATTGGGGAAACATTCAGTACTTC
>TRBV3-1|TRBJ2-2|.|14|.
CASRKVHDTGELFF
TGTGCCAGCAGAAAGGTACACGACACCGGGGAGCTGTTTTTT
>TRBV5-1|TRBJ1-1|many|12|.
CASSPRGAEAFF
TGCGCCAGCAGCCCCCGTGGAGCTGAAGCTTTCTTT
>TRBV4-1|TRBJ2-7|.|15|TRBD2
CASSQASGSHYEQYF
TGCGCCAGCAGCCAAGCTAGCGGGTCCCACTACGAGCAGTACTTC
>TRBV28|TRBJ2-3|many|14|.
CASSLRQDPDTQYF
TGTGCCAGCAGTTTGAGACAGGACCCAGATACGCAGTATTTT
>TRBV12-3/TRBV12-4|TRBJ1-2|many|13|.
CASSLGQGDGYTF
TGTGCCAGCAGTTTAGGGCAGGGTGATGGCTACACCTTC
>TRBV13|TRBJ2-1|few|17|.
CASSLEPGGSSYNEQFF
TGTGCCAGCAGCTTAGAACCCGGGGGCAGCTCCTACAATGAGCAGTTCTTC
>TRBV7-6|TRBJ2-1|many|14|TRBD1
CASSSRTGGGEQFF
TGTGCCAGCAGCTCTCGGACAGGGGGTGGTGAGCAGTTCTTC
>TRBV6-1|TRBJ2-5|many|15|.
CASNTWSSGQETQYF
TGTGCCAGCAATACTTGGTCCTCAGGGCAAGAGACCCAGTACTTC
>TRBV7-9|TRBJ1-5|.|15|TRBD1
CASSLGQGVSGPQHF
TGTGCCAGCAGCTTAGGGCAGGGGGTGAGCGGGCCCCAGCATTTT
>TRBV25-1|TRBJ2-5|few|13|.
CASKGQFRETQYF
TGTGCCAGCAAAGGACAGTTCCGAGAGACCCAGTACTTC
>TRBV2|TRBJ2-2|many|15|.
CASSLLTGNTGELFF
TGTGCCAGCAGTTTACTTACAGGAAACACCGGGGAGCTGTTTTTT
>TRBV6-1|TRBJ2-7|many|15|.
CASSEAGGNSYEQYF
TGTGCCAGCAGTGAAGCGGGGGGCAACTCCTACGAGCAGTACTTC
>TRBV28|TRBJ2-7|many|13|.
CASSFVGGHKQYF
TGTGCCAGCAGTTTTGTGGGGGGGCATAAGCAGTACTTC
>TRBV5-1|TRBJ2-4|many|16|TRBD2
CASSLGPTSGENIQYF
TGCGCCAGCAGCTTAGGGCCGACTAGCGGGGAAAACATTCAGTACTTC
>TRBV29-1|TRBJ2-3|.|15|.
CSVERGRGATDTQYF
TGCAGCGTTGAAAGGGGGCGGGGGGCGACAGATACGCAGTATTTT
>TRBV6-1|TRBJ2-1|.|16|.
CASLGTRLLSYTEQFF
TGTGCCAGCCTCGGGACAAGGTTGTTGTCGTACACTGAGCAGTTCTTC